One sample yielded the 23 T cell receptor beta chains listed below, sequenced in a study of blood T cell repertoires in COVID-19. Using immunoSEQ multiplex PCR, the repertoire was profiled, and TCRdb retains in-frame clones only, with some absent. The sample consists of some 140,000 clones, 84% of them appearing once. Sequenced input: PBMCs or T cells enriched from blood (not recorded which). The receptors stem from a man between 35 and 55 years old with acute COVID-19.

CDR3 in DNA: TGTGCCACCAGTCCGAGGACAGCCTATGGCTACACCTTC. As protein: CATSPRTAYGYTF. J is TRBJ1-2 and V is TRBV24-1; perhaps TRBD1 as D (6 bases). The CDR3 has 13 amino acids. Germline CDR1 is KGHDR and CDR2 is SFDVKD. Trimming took off 6 bases at V and 4 bases at J, with 11 bases between the two ends.

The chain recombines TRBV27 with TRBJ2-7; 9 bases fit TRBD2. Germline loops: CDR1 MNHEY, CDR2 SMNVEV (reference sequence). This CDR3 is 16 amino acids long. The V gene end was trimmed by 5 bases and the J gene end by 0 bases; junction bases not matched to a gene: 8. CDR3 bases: TGTGCCAGCAGTCCCACCCTAGCGGGGAGCTCCTACGAGCAGTACTTC. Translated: CASSPTLAGSSYEQYF.

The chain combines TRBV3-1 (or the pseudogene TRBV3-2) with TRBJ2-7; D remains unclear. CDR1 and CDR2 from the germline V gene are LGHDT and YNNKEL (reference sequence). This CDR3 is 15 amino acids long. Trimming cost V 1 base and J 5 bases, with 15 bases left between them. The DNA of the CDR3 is TGTGCCAGCAGCCAAGTGACTGATCAATTGAACGAGCAGTACTTC. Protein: CASSQVTDQLNEQYF.

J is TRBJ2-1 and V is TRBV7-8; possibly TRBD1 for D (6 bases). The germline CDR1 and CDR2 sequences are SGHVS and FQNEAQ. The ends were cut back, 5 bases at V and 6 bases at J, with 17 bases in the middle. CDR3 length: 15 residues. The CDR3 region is CASSPLRAGANEQFF. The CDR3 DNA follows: TGTGCCAGCAGCCCACTTAGGGCAGGGGCCAATGAGCAGTTCTTC.

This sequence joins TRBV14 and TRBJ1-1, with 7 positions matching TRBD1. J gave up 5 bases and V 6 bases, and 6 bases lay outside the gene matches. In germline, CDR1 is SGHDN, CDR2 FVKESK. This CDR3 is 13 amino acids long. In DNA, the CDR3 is TGTGCCAGCAGACCACAGGGGATTACTGAAGCTTTCTTT. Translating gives CASRPQGITEAFF.

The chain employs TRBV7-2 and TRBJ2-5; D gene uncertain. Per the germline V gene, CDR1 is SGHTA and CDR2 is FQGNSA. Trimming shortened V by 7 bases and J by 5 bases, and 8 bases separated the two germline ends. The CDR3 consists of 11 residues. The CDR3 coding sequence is TGTGCCAGCACCCTAACGGAGACCCAGTACTTC. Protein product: CASTLTETQYF.

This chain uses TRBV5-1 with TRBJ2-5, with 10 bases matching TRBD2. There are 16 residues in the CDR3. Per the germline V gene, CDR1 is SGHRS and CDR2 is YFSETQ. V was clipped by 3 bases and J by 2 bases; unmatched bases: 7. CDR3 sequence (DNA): TGCGCCAGCAGCTCATGGACTAGCGGAAAACAAGAGACCCAGTACTTC. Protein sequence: CASSSWTSGKQETQYF.

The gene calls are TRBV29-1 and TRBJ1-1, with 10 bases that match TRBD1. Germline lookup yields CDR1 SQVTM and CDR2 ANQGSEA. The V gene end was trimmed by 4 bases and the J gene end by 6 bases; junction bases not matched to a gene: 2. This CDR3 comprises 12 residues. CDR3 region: CSVGDRGPEAFF. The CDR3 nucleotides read TGCAGCGTTGGGGACAGGGGTCCTGAAGCTTTCTTT.

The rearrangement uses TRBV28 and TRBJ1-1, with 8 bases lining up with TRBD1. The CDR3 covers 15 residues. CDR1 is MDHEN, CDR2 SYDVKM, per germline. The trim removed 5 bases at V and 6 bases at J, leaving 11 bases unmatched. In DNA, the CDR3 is TGTGCCAGCAGTGGTGCCGGACAGGGCTGGCCTGAAGCTTTCTTT. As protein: CASSGAGQGWPEAFF. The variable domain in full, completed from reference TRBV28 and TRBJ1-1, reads DVKVTQSSRYLVKRTGEKVFLECVQDMDHENMFWYRQDPGLGLRLIYFSYDVKMKEKGDIPEGYSVSREKKERFSLILESASTNQTSMYLCASSGAGQGWPEAFFGQGTRLTVV.

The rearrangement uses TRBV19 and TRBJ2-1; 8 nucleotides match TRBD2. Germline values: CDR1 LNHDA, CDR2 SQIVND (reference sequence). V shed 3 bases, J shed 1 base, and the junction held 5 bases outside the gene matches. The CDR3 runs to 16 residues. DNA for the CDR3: TGTGCCAGTAGTATTCAGGAGCGGGGGTCCTACAATGAGCAGTTCTTC. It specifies CASSIQERGSYNEQFF.

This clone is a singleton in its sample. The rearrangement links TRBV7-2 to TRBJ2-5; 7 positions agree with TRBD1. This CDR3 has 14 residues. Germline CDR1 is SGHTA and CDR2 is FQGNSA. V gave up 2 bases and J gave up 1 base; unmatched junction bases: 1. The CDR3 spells CASSLNRGQETQYF. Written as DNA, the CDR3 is TGTGCCAGCAGCTTAAACAGGGGCCAAGAGACCCAGTACTTC.

CDR3 coding DNA: TGTGCCAGCAGCTTTTCAAATCAGCCCCAGCATTTT. This encodes CASSFSNQPQHF. This chain joins TRBV7-2 and TRBJ1-5, with unresolved D. Trimming left V 3 bases short and J 4 bases short, with 4 bases between. CDR1 SGHTA and CDR2 FQGNSA come from the germline V gene. The length of the CDR3 is 12 residues. The full variable domain, in which reference TRBV7-2 and TRBJ1-5 provide the parts outside the CDR3, is GAGVSQSPSNKVTEKGKDVELRCDPISGHTALYWYRQSLGQGLEFLIYFQGNSAPDKSGLPSDRFSAERTGGSVSTLTIQRTQQEDSAVYLCASSFSNQPQHFGDGTRLSIL.

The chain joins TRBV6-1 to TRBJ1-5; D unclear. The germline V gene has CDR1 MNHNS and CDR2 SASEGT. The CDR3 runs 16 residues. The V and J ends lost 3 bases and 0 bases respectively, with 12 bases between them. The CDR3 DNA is TGTGCCAGCAGTGATCGAGCGGGGAATAGCAATCAGCCCCAGCATTTT. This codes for CASSDRAGNSNQPQHF.

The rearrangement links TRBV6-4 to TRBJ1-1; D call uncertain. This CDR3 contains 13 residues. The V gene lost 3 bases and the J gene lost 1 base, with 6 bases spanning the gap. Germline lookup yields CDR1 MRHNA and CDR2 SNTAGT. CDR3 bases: TGTGCCAGCAGTGAACAGACGAACACTGAAGCTTTCTTT. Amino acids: CASSEQTNTEAFF.

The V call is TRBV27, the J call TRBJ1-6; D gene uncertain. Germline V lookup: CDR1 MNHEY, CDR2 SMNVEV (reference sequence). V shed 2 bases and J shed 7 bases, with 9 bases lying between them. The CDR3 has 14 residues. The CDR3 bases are TGTGCCAGCAGTTTAGATGAGGGAAATTCACCCCTCCACTTT. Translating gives CASSLDEGNSPLHF.

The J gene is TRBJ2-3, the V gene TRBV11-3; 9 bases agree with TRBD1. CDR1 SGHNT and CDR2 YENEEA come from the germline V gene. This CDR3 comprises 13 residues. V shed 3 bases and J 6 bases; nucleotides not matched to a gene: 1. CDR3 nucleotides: TGTGCCAGCAGCTTCGGACAGGGGGATACGCAGTATTTT. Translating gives CASSFGQGDTQYF.

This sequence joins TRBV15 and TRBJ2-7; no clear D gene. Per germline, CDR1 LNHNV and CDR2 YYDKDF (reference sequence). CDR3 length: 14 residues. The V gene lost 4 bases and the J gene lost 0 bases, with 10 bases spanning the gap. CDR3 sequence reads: CATSTATSSYEQYF. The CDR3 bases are TGTGCCACCAGCACCGCGACAAGCTCCTACGAGCAGTACTTC.

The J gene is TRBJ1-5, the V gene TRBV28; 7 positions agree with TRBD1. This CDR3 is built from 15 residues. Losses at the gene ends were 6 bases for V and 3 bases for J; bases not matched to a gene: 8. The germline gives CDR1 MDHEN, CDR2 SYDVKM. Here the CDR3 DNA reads TGTGCCAGCAGCCCTGCAGGGGGATTCAATCAGCCCCAGCATTTT. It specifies CASSPAGGFNQPQHF.

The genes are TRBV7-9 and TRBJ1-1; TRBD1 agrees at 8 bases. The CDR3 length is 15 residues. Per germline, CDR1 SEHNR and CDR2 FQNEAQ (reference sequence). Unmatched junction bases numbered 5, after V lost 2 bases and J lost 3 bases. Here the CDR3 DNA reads TGTGCCAGCAGCTTATCAGGGGGCAGGGACACTGAAGCTTTCTTT. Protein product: CASSLSGGRDTEAFF.

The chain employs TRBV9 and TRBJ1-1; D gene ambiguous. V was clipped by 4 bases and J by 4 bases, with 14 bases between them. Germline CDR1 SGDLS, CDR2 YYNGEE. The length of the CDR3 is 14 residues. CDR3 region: CASSFHPGGTEAFF. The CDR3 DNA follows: TGTGCCAGCAGCTTCCACCCCGGCGGCACTGAAGCTTTCTTT.

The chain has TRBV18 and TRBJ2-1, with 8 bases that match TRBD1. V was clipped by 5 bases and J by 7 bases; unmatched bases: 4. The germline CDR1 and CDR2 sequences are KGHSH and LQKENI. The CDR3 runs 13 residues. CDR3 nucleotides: TGTGCCAGCTCATTGGACAGGGAAAATGAGCAGTTCTTC. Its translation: CASSLDRENEQFF. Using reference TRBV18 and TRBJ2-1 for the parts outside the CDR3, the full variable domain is NAGVMQNPRHLVRRRGQEARLRCSPMKGHSHVYWYRQLPEEGLKFMVYLQKENIIDESGMPKERFSAEFPKEGPSILRIQQVVRGDSAAYFCASSLDRENEQFFGPGTRLTVL.

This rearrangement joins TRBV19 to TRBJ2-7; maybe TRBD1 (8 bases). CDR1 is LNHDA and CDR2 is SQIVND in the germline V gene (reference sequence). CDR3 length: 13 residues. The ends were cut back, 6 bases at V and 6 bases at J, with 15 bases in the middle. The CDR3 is CASSRQGRGEQYF. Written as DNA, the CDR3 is TGTGCCAGTAGCAGACAGGGGAGGGGCGAGCAGTACTTC.

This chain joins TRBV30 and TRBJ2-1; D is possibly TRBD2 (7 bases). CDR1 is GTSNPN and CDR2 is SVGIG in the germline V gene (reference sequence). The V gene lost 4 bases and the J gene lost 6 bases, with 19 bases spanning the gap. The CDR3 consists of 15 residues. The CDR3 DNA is TGTGCCTGGAAAAGGGGGAGGGAGGCGTTCAATGAGCAGTTCTTC. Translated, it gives CAWKRGREAFNEQFF.